These 3 T cell receptor beta chains came from one sample sequenced in a study of cytomegalovirus exposure and HLA in healthy donors. This PCR relied on a set of 60 Vbeta primers and 13 Jbeta primers. The table came from immunoSEQ multiplex PCR; TCRdb's copy has only in-frame clones and leaves some out. The repertoire holds about 160,000 clones, with 75% to 90% as singletons. Sequenced material: PBMCs. These TCRs come from a young woman in good health and CMV-seronegative.

The chain has TRBV5-6 and TRBJ1-2; 8 bases line up with TRBD1. V was clipped by 3 bases and J by 6 bases; unmatched bases: 7. The CDR3 has 14 residues. The germline CDR1 and CDR2 sequences are SGHDT and YYEEEE. The CDR3 DNA follows: TGTGCCAGCAGCTCGACAGGGGAAATTGATGGCTACACCTTC. Its translation is CASSSTGEIDGYTF. Full variable domain (rest looked up from reference TRBV5-6 and TRBJ1-2): DAGVTQSPTHLIKTRGQQVTLRCSPKSGHDTVSWYQQALGQGPQFIFQYYEEEERQRGNFPDRFSGHQFPNYSSELNVNALLLGDSALYLCASSSTGEIDGYTFGSGTRLTVV.

This sequence joins TRBV6-1 and TRBJ2-5, with 9 positions matching TRBD1. V shed 4 bases and J 6 bases; nucleotides not matched to a gene: 6. Per the germline V gene, CDR1 is MNHNS and CDR2 is SASEGT. The CDR3 covers 14 residues. The CDR3, as DNA: TGTGCCAGCAGTGCTAGGGACAGGGAAAAGACCCAGTACTTC. Residues: CASSARDREKTQYF.

This chain joins TRBV19 and TRBJ1-3, with D perhaps TRBD1 (5 bases). CDR1 is LNHDA, CDR2 SQIVND, per germline (reference sequence). This CDR3 comprises 14 residues. V lost 2 bases, J lost 7 bases, and 12 bases lay in between. For the CDR3, the DNA is TGTGCCAGTAGTATACAGGGTCGGCGGAACACCATATATTTT. This sequence encodes CASSIQGRRNTIYF.